Shown below are 17 T cell receptor beta chains from a single sample sequenced in a study of CD8 T cells in Susac syndrome. RNA was extracted with the RNeasy kit, and a quantity of roughly 0.45 to 1 ug was reverse transcribed using random hexamers. From the immunoSEQ multiplex PCR reads, TCRdb called clonotypes with MiXCR, one entry per CDR3 protein. The sample has some 300,000 distinct CDR3 sequences; around nine tenths are singletons. Sequencing was performed on CD8+ T cells from PBMCs. These receptors all stem from a human donor with multiple sclerosis.

This chain connects TRBV5-1 to TRBJ2-3; weak D call: TRBD2 (6 bases). The V gene lost 4 bases and the J gene lost 0 bases, with 21 bases spanning the gap. CDR1 is SGHRS, CDR2 YFSETQ, per germline. This CDR3 has 18 amino acids. The chain's CDR3 is CASSAGGSRTLSTDTQYF. For the CDR3, the DNA is TGCGCCAGCAGCGCAGGAGGGTCCCGGACCTTGAGCACAGATACGCAGTATTTT. Full variable domain (rest looked up from reference TRBV5-1 and TRBJ2-3): KAGVTQTPRYLIKTRGQQVTLSCSPISGHRSVSWYQQTPGQGLQFLFEYFSETQRNKGNFPGRFSGRQFSNSRSEMNVSTLELGDSALYLCASSAGGSRTLSTDTQYFGPGTRLTVL.

V and J are TRBV28 and TRBJ2-1; 8 positions agree with TRBD2. Per germline, CDR1 MDHEN and CDR2 SYDVKM. This CDR3 spans 16 amino acids. J lost 3 bases, V lost 6 bases, and 10 bases had no gene match. The CDR3 sequence is CASSPSGGWIYNEQFF. In DNA, the CDR3 is TGTGCCAGCAGCCCCTCGGGGGGGTGGATCTACAATGAGCAGTTCTTC.

The genes are TRBV6-2 or TRBV6-3 and TRBJ2-5; tentatively, D is TRBD1 or TRBD2 (6 bases each). The V gene's germline CDR1 is MNHEY and CDR2 SVGEGT. V lost 7 bases and J lost 5, with 14 bases in between. This CDR3 comprises 13 residues. CDR3 DNA: TGTGCCAGCACCCCCGGGGGCGCCGAGACCCAGTACTTC. Translation gives CASTPGGAETQYF.

This sequence joins TRBV7-9 and TRBJ2-2, with D perhaps matching TRBD1 (7 bases). CDR3 size: 12 residues. Germline V gene data show CDR1 as SEHNR and CDR2 as FQNEAQ (reference sequence). Trimming took 10 bases from V and 6 from J, leaving 12 bases between them. CDR3: CAIQGGSGELFF. CDR3 in DNA: TGTGCCATCCAGGGGGGTTCCGGGGAGCTGTTTTTT. Filled out from reference TRBV7-9 and TRBJ2-2, the complete variable domain reads DTGVSQNPRHKITKRGQNVTFRCDPISEHNRLYWYRQTLGQGPEFLTYFQNEAQLEKSRLLSDRFSAERPKGSFSTLEIQRTEQGDSAMYLCAIQGGSGELFFGEGSRLTVL.

V usage is TRBV7-9 and J usage is TRBJ2-7; 8 bases fit TRBD1. CDR1 and CDR2 (germline): SEHNR, FQNEAQ (reference sequence). Losses at the gene ends were 1 base for V and 2 bases for J; bases not matched to a gene: 13. This CDR3 comprises 18 residues. CDR3 DNA sequence: TGTGCCAGCAGCTTAGTATTCGGGGTTGGGACAGGACCCTACGAGCAGTACTTC. This codes for CASSLVFGVGTGPYEQYF.

The chain joins TRBV3-1 to TRBJ1-5; 7 bases line up with TRBD1. This CDR3 comprises 16 residues. V lost 3 bases and J lost 0; bases outside the gene matches: 5. Germline assignment: CDR1 LGHDT and CDR2 YNNKEL (reference sequence). The CDR3 sequence: CASSQGTAYSNQPQHF. Written as DNA, the CDR3 is TGTGCCAGCAGCCAGGGGACAGCTTATAGCAATCAGCCCCAGCATTTT. The full variable domain, rest sourced from reference TRBV3-1 and TRBJ1-5, is DTAVSQTPKYLVTQMGNDKSIKCEQNLGHDTMYWYKQDSKKFLKIMFSYNNKELIINETVPNRFSPKSPDKAHLNLHINSLELGDSAVYFCASSQGTAYSNQPQHFGDGTRLSIL.

The chain joins TRBV2 to TRBJ2-7, with 9 bases identical to TRBD1. The CDR3 sequence is 13 residues long. From germline, CDR1 is SNHLY and CDR2 FYNNEI. V lost 7 bases and J lost 3; bases outside the gene matches: 4. CDR3 in amino acids: CASTGQGYYEQYF. In nucleotides, the CDR3 is TGTGCCAGCACGGGACAGGGCTACTACGAGCAGTACTTC.

This chain uses TRBV7-3 with TRBJ2-3; 10 bases match TRBD2. The V segment lost 3 bases and the J segment 2 bases; nucleotides outside the gene matches: 2. There are 15 residues in the CDR3. In germline, CDR1 is SGHTA, CDR2 FQGTGA. CDR3 nucleotide sequence: TGTGCCAGCAGCTTGGGGACTAGCGTCACAGATACGCAGTATTTT. Translation gives CASSLGTSVTDTQYF.

The chain employs TRBV30 and TRBJ2-1; D uncertain. V lost 1 base to trimming and J lost 4 bases, with 5 bases between them. The V gene's germline CDR1 is GTSNPN and CDR2 SVGIG (reference sequence). The CDR3 totals 12 residues. The CDR3 DNA sequence: TGTGCCTGGAGTGCAGGTTACAATGAGCAGTTCTTC. Its protein is CAWSAGYNEQFF.

The rearrangement joins TRBV27 to TRBJ1-1; a weak D match, TRBD1 (5 bases). V lost 1 base and J lost 0, with 12 bases in between. This CDR3 contains 16 residues. Per germline, CDR1 MNHEY and CDR2 SMNVEV (reference sequence). CDR3 loop: CASSLWGTGVNTEAFF. DNA for the CDR3: TGTGCCAGCAGTTTATGGGGGACGGGCGTGAACACTGAAGCTTTCTTT.

The chain carries TRBV7-9 and TRBJ2-3, with D possibly being TRBD2 (5 bases). The germline CDR1 and CDR2 sequences are SEHNR and FQNEAQ (reference sequence). The CDR3 is 15 residues long. V lost 10 bases and J 0 bases, leaving 17 bases between the germline ends. The CDR3 DNA sequence: TGTGCCACCCTACGTCGAGGGAATAGCACAGATACGCAGTATTTT. Translated, it gives CATLRRGNSTDTQYF.

CDR3 amino acids: CASSSAGLAVTDTQYF. CDR3 DNA sequence: TGTGCCAGCTCATCGGCGGGACTAGCGGTCACAGATACGCAGTATTTT. The rearrangement joins TRBV18 to TRBJ2-3; 11 nucleotides match TRBD2. Germline V CDR1 and CDR2: KGHSH, LQKENI. V was pared by 5 bases and J by 2 bases, with 6 bases of the junction left unmatched. The CDR3 contains 16 residues.

CDR3 DNA sequence: TGTGCCAGCAGCCAAGAGGCTAGCGGGACGTACAATGAGCAGTTCTTC. Translated: CASSQEASGTYNEQFF. This rearrangement joins TRBV4-2 to TRBJ2-1; 9 positions match TRBD2. V shed 0 bases, J shed 4 bases, and the junction held 4 bases outside the gene matches. The germline gives CDR1 LGHNA, CDR2 YNFKEQ. The CDR3 spans 16 residues.

The V gene is TRBV19, the J gene TRBJ2-3; TRBD1 aligns across 7 bases. The J segment lost 7 bases and the V segment lost 5 bases, leaving 12 bases of the junction unmatched. The CDR3 loop spans 15 amino acids. Germline V gives CDR1 LNHDA, CDR2 SQIVND (reference sequence). In nucleotides, the CDR3 is TGTGCCAGTAGTCCACGGGACAGTTCAGTCTATACGCAGTATTTT. Its protein product is CASSPRDSSVYTQYF.

The J gene is TRBJ2-3, the V gene TRBV5-5; 9 nucleotides line up with TRBD1. V shed 3 bases and J 5 bases; nucleotides not matched to a gene: 7. CDR1 is SGHKS and CDR2 is YYEKEE in the germline V gene (reference sequence). The CDR3 extends over 15 amino acids. CDR3 DNA: TGTGCCAGCAGCTCGGCGGGACAGGGTATAGATACGCAGTATTTT. Its translation is CASSSAGQGIDTQYF.

The chain couples TRBV24-1 to TRBJ2-1; D may be TRBD2 (6 bases). CDR3 length: 14 amino acids. V was cut by 9 bases and J by 9 bases, with 20 bases left in between. In germline, CDR1 is KGHDR, CDR2 SFDVKD. CDR3 loop: CATRGTPETSEQFF. The CDR3 nucleotides are TGTGCCACCCGCGGGACTCCCGAAACGTCTGAGCAGTTCTTC.

The rearrangement uses TRBV2 and TRBJ1-5; the D gene is possibly TRBD1 (6 bases). V lost 8 bases and J 0 bases, leaving 11 bases between the germline ends. Per germline, CDR1 SNHLY and CDR2 FYNNEI. The CDR3 spans 14 residues. This CDR3 reads CASEDSYSNQPQHF. CDR3 DNA: TGTGCCAGCGAGGACAGTTATAGCAATCAGCCCCAGCATTTT.